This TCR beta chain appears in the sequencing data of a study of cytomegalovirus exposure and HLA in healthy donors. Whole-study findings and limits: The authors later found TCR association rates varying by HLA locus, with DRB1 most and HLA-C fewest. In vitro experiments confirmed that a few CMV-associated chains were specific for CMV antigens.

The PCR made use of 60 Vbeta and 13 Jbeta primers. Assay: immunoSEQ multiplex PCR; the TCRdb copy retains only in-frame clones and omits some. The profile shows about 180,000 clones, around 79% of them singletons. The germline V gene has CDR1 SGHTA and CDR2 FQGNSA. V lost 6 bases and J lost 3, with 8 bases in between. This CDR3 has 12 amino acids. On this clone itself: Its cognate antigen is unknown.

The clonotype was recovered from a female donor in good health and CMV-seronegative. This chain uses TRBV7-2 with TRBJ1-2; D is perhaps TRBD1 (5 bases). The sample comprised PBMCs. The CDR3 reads CASREQDYGYTF. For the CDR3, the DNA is TGTGCCAGCAGAGAACAGGACTATGGCTACACCTTC.